Presented here are 17 T cell receptor beta chains from one specimen sequenced in a study of blood T cell repertoires in COVID-19. The assay was immunoSEQ multiplex PCR, and TCRdb's table has in-frame clones only and misses some. Of hundreds of thousands of clones listed, approximately 88% were seen once; the top ten hold 0.65% to 0.8%. The sample was peripheral blood. All receptors derive from a human donor in a cohort sampled during active COVID-19.

The chain is built from TRBV9 and TRBJ2-7; 9 nucleotides align to TRBD1. Germline V CDR1 and CDR2: SGDLS, YYNGEE. This CDR3 is 15 amino acids long. The V and J ends lost 0 bases and 6 bases, in that order; junction bases with no gene match: 7. This CDR3 is CASSVGGGQGSEQYF. Here the CDR3 DNA reads TGTGCCAGCAGCGTAGGTGGTGGACAGGGGAGCGAGCAGTACTTC.

The chain joins TRBV7-9 to TRBJ1-3; D remains unclear. The CDR3 covers 11 residues. Germline V gene lookup returns CDR1 SEHNR and CDR2 FQNEAQ (reference sequence). The ends were cut back, 1 base at V and 8 bases at J, with 3 bases in the middle. CDR3 loop: CASSLGDTIYF. The CDR3 DNA sequence: TGTGCCAGCAGCTTAGGAGACACCATATATTTT.

The CDR3 bases are TGTGCCAGCAGTCTAGGGACAGGACTAGACATTAAAGCAACTAATGAAAAACTGTTTTTT. Its translation is CASSLGTGLDIKATNEKLFF. The V gene is TRBV28, the J gene TRBJ1-4; TRBD1 aligns across 8 bases. CDR3 size: 20 residues. CDR1 MDHEN and CDR2 SYDVKM come from the germline V gene. V gave up 5 bases and J gave up 0 bases; unmatched junction bases: 17.

This clone was recorded only once. The gene calls are TRBV2 and TRBJ2-7; unclear D gene. The CDR3 totals 12 residues. Trimming took 8 bases from V and 6 from J, leaving 14 bases between them. Germline V CDR1 and CDR2: SNHLY, FYNNEI. The CDR3 bases are TGTGCCAGCGAAAGTACAGTAAGCGAGCAGTACTTC. Protein product: CASESTVSEQYF.

The chain links TRBV2 to TRBJ1-1; D not resolved. V was shortened by 4 bases and J by 4 bases, with 13 bases between the two germline ends. The CDR3 covers 14 residues. Per germline, CDR1 SNHLY and CDR2 FYNNEI. CDR3 amino acids: CASSASGRTTEAFF. The DNA for the CDR3 is TGTGCCAGCAGTGCCTCCGGGAGGACCACTGAAGCTTTCTTT.

As DNA, the CDR3 is TGTGCCAGCAGTTACTCGGGGCCAGGGACTGGAAACACCATATATTTT. Protein product: CASSYSGPGTGNTIYF. The chain couples TRBV6-5 to TRBJ1-3; a possible D gene is TRBD1 (5 bases). The CDR3 sequence is 16 residues long. The V gene lost 0 bases and the J gene lost 2 bases, with 11 bases spanning the gap. The germline V gene encodes CDR1 MNHEY and CDR2 SVGAGI.

V gene TRBV28 combines with J gene TRBJ1-5; 8 nucleotides line up with TRBD1. Germline lookup yields CDR1 MDHEN and CDR2 SYDVKM. This CDR3 has 16 residues. The ends lost 3 bases at V and 6 bases at J; junction bases unmatched: 10. CDR3: CASSFPNDRGGQPQHF. As DNA, the CDR3 is TGTGCCAGCAGTTTCCCTAATGACAGGGGAGGTCAGCCCCAGCATTTT.

V gene TRBV2 combines with J gene TRBJ2-5; possibly TRBD2 for D (5 bases). Germline V lookup: CDR1 SNHLY, CDR2 FYNNEI. The CDR3 sequence is 13 residues long. V lost 11 bases and J lost 5, with 18 bases in between. CDR3 sequence reads: CALRRSGKETQYF. The CDR3 DNA sequence: TGTGCCCTCCGGAGGTCCGGGAAGGAGACCCAGTACTTC.

The chain recombines TRBV6-1 with TRBJ1-1; no definite D call. Trimming took 3 bases from V and 10 from J, leaving 15 bases between them. CDR3 length equals 13 residues. Germline V gene sequence: CDR1 MNHNS, CDR2 SASEGT. This CDR3 reads CASSEGAPLGAFF. The CDR3 coding sequence is TGTGCCAGCAGTGAGGGAGCCCCTCTTGGAGCTTTCTTT.

The V gene is TRBV19, the J gene TRBJ1-1; no definite D call. This CDR3 has 12 residues. Trimming pared 7 bases from V and 3 bases from J, leaving 9 bases between. Germline values: CDR1 LNHDA, CDR2 SQIVND (reference sequence). The CDR3 is CASINGDTEAFF. In DNA form, the CDR3 reads TGTGCCAGTATAAACGGGGACACTGAAGCTTTCTTT.

Only one count was recorded for this clone. J is TRBJ2-7 and V is TRBV9, with D perhaps matching TRBD1 (6 bases). This CDR3 has 16 residues. The V and J ends lost 3 bases and 0 bases respectively, with 16 bases between them. CDR1 SGDLS and CDR2 YYNGEE come from the germline V gene. The CDR3 protein is CASSASRDTTSYEQYF. The CDR3 DNA follows: TGTGCCAGCAGCGCGAGCCGGGACACAACCTCCTACGAGCAGTACTTC.

This chain joins TRBV28 and TRBJ1-2; D ambiguous. Germline-derived CDR1 and CDR2 are MDHEN and SYDVKM. This CDR3 has 11 amino acids. The V end lost 6 bases, the J end lost 8 bases, and 10 bases lay between the germline ends. The CDR3 reads CASRDSGGYTF. CDR3 in DNA: TGTGCCAGCAGAGACTCTGGGGGCTACACCTTC.

This clone was counted a few times. The chain combines TRBV4-1 with TRBJ1-2, with 9 bases lining up with TRBD1. Germline V gives CDR1 MGHRA, CDR2 YSYEKL. The CDR3 covers 16 residues. J gave up 5 bases and V 0 bases, and 7 bases lay outside the gene matches. The CDR3 here is CASSQELLDRGYGYTF. Written as DNA, the CDR3 is TGCGCCAGCAGCCAAGAGCTCTTGGACAGGGGTTATGGCTACACCTTC.

This sequence joins TRBV10-3 and TRBJ1-2, with 7 bases fitting TRBD1. The CDR3 totals 13 residues. Germline trimming cut 3 bases from V and 8 bases from J; bases unmatched to any gene: 6. Germline V gene data show CDR1 as ENHRY and CDR2 as SYGVKD. The CDR3 DNA sequence: TGTGCCATCAGTGACCCAGGGGGTGGAGGCTACACCTTC. Amino acids: CAISDPGGGGYTF.

The chain is built from TRBV21-1 and TRBJ2-4; no DNA check was done on the table's D call, TRBD1. TRBV21-1 is termed a pseudogene. This CDR3 has 16 amino acids. The CDR3 bases are TGTGCCAGCAGTAAGGGACAGGGCCCCGCCAAAAACATTCAGTACTTC. It yields the protein CASSKGQGPAKNIQYF.

The chain combines TRBV5-1 with TRBJ1-2; TRBD1 matches at 10 bases. The J segment lost 7 bases and the V segment lost 2 bases, leaving 11 bases of the junction unmatched. Per germline, CDR1 SGHRS and CDR2 YFSETQ. There are 16 residues in the CDR3. In nucleotides, the CDR3 is TGCGCCAGCAGCTTAGATACGACAGGGGGCAAAGGTGGCTACACCTTC. Protein product: CASSLDTTGGKGGYTF.

V usage is TRBV10-3 and J usage is TRBJ2-2; D may be TRBD1 (5 bases). V was cut by 7 bases and J by 4 bases, with 10 bases left in between. CDR3 size: 13 residues. CDR1 is ENHRY, CDR2 SYGVKD, per germline. CDR3 region: CAIMPGFTGELFF. In nucleotides, the CDR3 is TGTGCCATCATGCCAGGGTTCACCGGGGAGCTGTTTTTT.